The clone carrying this TCR beta chain was seen a few times. What it binds is unknown. Amplification of TCR beta CDR3 regions used RNA as the template. RT-PCR in the first round (using the HTBI primer set) targeted the TCR CDR3. Via MiXCR, TCRdb re-called the multiplex PCR reads, giving one row per CDR3 protein. The profile covers a few hundred thousand distinct CDR3 sequences, with around 14% appearing a single time and approximately 32% taken by the ten largest. V lost 0 bases, J lost 7 bases, and 13 bases lay in between. Per germline, CDR1 ENHRY and CDR2 SYGVKD. The CDR3 consists of 15 residues. This specimen belongs to a study of T cells in Graves' hyperthyroidism and ophthalmopathy. Study information: Peripheral blood was collected at initial diagnosis, before any treatment. Study-wide results and caveats: Blood also carried most thyroid clonotypes expanded above 0.001.

Graves' hyperthyroidism showing no ophthalmopathy progression within 18 months was considered stable. Out of roughly 9.1 ml of fresh peripheral blood came the PBMCs. Sequencing used blood. The sequence derives from a woman aged 30 to 39 with Graves' hyperthyroidism. V and J are TRBV10-3 and TRBJ2-4, with D tentatively TRBD1 or TRBD2 (7 bases each). This chain's CDR3 is CAISESTGRGNIQYF. The CDR3 nucleotides read TGTGCCATCAGTGAGTCGACAGGGCGGGGGAACATTCAGTACTTC.